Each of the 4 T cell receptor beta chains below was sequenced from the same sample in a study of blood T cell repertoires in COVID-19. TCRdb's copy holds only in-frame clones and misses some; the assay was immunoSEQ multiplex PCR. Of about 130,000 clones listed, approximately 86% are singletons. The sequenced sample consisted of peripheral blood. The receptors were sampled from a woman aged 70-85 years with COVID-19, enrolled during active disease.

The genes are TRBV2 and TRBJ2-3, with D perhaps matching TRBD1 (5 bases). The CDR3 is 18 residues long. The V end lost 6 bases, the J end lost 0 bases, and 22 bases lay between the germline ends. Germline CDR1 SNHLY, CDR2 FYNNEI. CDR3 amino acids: CASSPRVLRQGSTDTQYF. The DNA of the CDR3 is TGTGCCAGCAGCCCCAGAGTTTTACGGCAGGGTAGCACAGATACGCAGTATTTT.

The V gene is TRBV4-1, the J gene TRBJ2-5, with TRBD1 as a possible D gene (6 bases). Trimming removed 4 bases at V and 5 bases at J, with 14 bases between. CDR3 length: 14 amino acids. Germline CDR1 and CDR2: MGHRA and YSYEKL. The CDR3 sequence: CASSRENRVETQYF. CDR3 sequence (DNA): TGCGCCAGCAGCCGGGAGAACAGGGTTGAGACCCAGTACTTC.

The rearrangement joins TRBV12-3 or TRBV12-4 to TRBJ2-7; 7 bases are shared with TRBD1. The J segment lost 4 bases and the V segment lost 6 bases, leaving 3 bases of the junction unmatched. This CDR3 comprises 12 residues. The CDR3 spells CASRRQGYEQYF. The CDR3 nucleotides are TGTGCCAGCAGACGACAGGGTTACGAGCAGTACTTC.

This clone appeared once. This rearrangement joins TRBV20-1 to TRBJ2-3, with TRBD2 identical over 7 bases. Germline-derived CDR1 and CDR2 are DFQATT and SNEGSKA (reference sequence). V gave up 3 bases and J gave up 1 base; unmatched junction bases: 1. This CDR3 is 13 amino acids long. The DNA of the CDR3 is TGCAGTGCTAGTCTAGCGGGCACAGATACGCAGTATTTT. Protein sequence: CSASLAGTDTQYF.